Listed below are T cell receptor beta chains from one sample, sequenced in a study of blood T cell repertoires in COVID-19. Using immunoSEQ multiplex PCR, the repertoire was profiled, and TCRdb retains in-frame clones only, with some absent. Here the sample spans around 100,000 clones, 85% being singletons. Source material: peripheral blood. Every receptor here comes from a man aged 35 to 55 with acute or convalescent COVID-19. The CDR3 runs from the conserved cysteine through the conserved F or W. D genes are given only for firm matches. The size field is filled for only some rows; it gives once, few, many or a size class.

V gene: TRBV27; clone size: NA; D gene: NA; J gene: TRBJ1-1; CDR3 protein: CASSLSPGMSAEAFF; CDR3 DNA: TGTGCCAGCAGTTTATCCCCCGGGATGAGTGCTGAAGCTTTCTTT
V gene: TRBV27; clone size: NA; D gene: NA; J gene: TRBJ2-3; CDR3 protein: CASSLSEQGHLTDTQYF; CDR3 DNA: TGTGCCAGCAGTTTATCGGAGCAGGGGCACCTCACAGATACGCAGTATTTT
V gene: TRBV5-6; clone size: NA; D gene: TRBD2; J gene: TRBJ2-3; CDR3 protein: CASSLAGGPSDTQYF; CDR3 DNA: TGTGCCAGCAGCTTAGCGGGGGGGCCCTCAGATACGCAGTATTTT
V gene: TRBV7-2; clone size: NA; D gene: TRBD2; J gene: TRBJ2-7; CDR3 protein: CASSFLAGGPGEQYF; CDR3 DNA: TGTGCCAGCAGCTTCCTAGCGGGAGGGCCTGGCGAGCAGTACTTC
V gene: TRBV3-1/TRBV3-2; clone size: NA; D gene: NA; J gene: TRBJ1-2; CDR3 protein: CASRQNYGYTF; CDR3 DNA: TGTGCCAGCAGGCAGAACTATGGCTACACCTTC
V gene: TRBV11-2; clone size: NA; D gene: NA; J gene: TRBJ1-1; CDR3 protein: CASSLDWGVDTEAFF; CDR3 DNA: TGTGCCAGCAGCTTAGATTGGGGGGTAGACACTGAAGCTTTCTTT
V gene: TRBV5-5; clone size: NA; D gene: NA; J gene: TRBJ1-1; CDR3 protein: CASSFQANTEAFF; CDR3 DNA: TGTGCCAGCAGCTTTCAGGCGAACACTGAAGCTTTCTTT
V gene: TRBV7-2; clone size: once; D gene: TRBD1; J gene: TRBJ2-1; CDR3 protein: CASSLTLLGQAAYNEQFF; CDR3 DNA: TGTGCCAGCAGCCTGACGTTACTGGGACAGGCGGCCTACAATGAGCAGTTCTTC
V gene: TRBV6-6; clone size: NA; D gene: NA; J gene: TRBJ2-1; CDR3 protein: CASRSYNEQFF; CDR3 DNA: TGTGCCAGTCGCTCCTACAATGAGCAGTTCTTC
V gene: TRBV12-3/TRBV12-4; clone size: NA; D gene: NA; J gene: TRBJ1-1; CDR3 protein: CASSRQTGTEAFF; CDR3 DNA: TGTGCCAGCAGTAGACAGACGGGCACTGAAGCTTTCTTT
V gene: TRBV6-4; clone size: NA; D gene: NA; J gene: TRBJ2-7; CDR3 protein: CATRQLYLVYEQYF; CDR3 DNA: TGTGCCACTCGACAGCTATACCTAGTCTACGAGCAGTACTTC
V gene: TRBV19; clone size: few; D gene: TRBD1; J gene: TRBJ1-6; CDR3 protein: CASSPPPWTGVAPLHF; CDR3 DNA: TGTGCCAGTAGTCCACCCCCTTGGACAGGGGTTGCACCCCTCCACTTT
V gene: TRBV6-6; clone size: NA; D gene: NA; J gene: TRBJ2-7; CDR3 protein: CASRDREEGPYEQYF; CDR3 DNA: TGTGCCAGCAGGGATCGAGAGGAGGGTCCCTACGAGCAGTACTTC
V gene: TRBV3-1/TRBV3-2; clone size: NA; D gene: TRBD1; J gene: TRBJ2-7; CDR3 protein: CASSSTGGSYEQYF; CDR3 DNA: TGTGCCAGCAGCTCGACAGGGGGTTCCTACGAGCAGTACTTC
V gene: TRBV2; clone size: NA; D gene: TRBD2; J gene: TRBJ2-3; CDR3 protein: CASRAGGPLDTQYF; CDR3 DNA: TGTGCCAGCAGAGCGGGAGGGCCTTTGGATACGCAGTATTTT
V gene: TRBV30; clone size: few; D gene: NA; J gene: TRBJ2-4; CDR3 protein: CAWSRDSKNIQYF; CDR3 DNA: TGTGCCTGGAGCCGGGACTCCAAAAACATTCAGTACTTC
V gene: TRBV18; clone size: NA; D gene: TRBD2; J gene: TRBJ2-5; CDR3 protein: CASSPLGLSGGQETQYF; CDR3 DNA: TGTGCCAGCTCACCCCTCGGTTTAAGCGGGGGTCAAGAGACCCAGTACTTC
V gene: TRBV28; clone size: NA; D gene: TRBD2; J gene: TRBJ2-1; CDR3 protein: CASSSTSGSYNEQFF; CDR3 DNA: TGTGCCAGCAGTTCCACTAGCGGCTCCTACAATGAGCAGTTCTTC
V gene: TRBV18; clone size: NA; D gene: NA; J gene: TRBJ2-2; CDR3 protein: CASSPPELSRPGELFF; CDR3 DNA: TGTGCCAGCTCACCACCGGAGCTCTCCCGTCCCGGGGAGCTGTTTTTT
V gene: TRBV6-5; clone size: NA; D gene: NA; J gene: TRBJ1-3; CDR3 protein: CASRREGRNTIYF; CDR3 DNA: TGTGCCAGCAGGCGGGAGGGGAGAAACACCATATATTTT
V gene: TRBV5-1; clone size: NA; D gene: TRBD2; J gene: TRBJ2-2; CDR3 protein: CASSFLAGVGTGELFF; CDR3 DNA: TGCGCCAGCAGCTTCCTAGCGGGAGTGGGTACCGGGGAGCTGTTTTTT
V gene: TRBV10-2; clone size: NA; D gene: NA; J gene: TRBJ2-5; CDR3 protein: CASSDRAGETQYF; CDR3 DNA: TGCGCCAGCAGTGACAGGGCCGGGGAGACCCAGTACTTC
V gene: TRBV24-1; clone size: NA; D gene: NA; J gene: TRBJ2-2; CDR3 protein: CATSGLARGRGQNTGELFF; CDR3 DNA: TGTGCCACCAGTGGCCTAGCTCGGGGGAGAGGCCAAAACACCGGGGAGCTGTTTTTT
V gene: TRBV3-1/TRBV3-2; clone size: NA; D gene: TRBD1; J gene: TRBJ2-7; CDR3 protein: CASSQRDRGVGEQYF; CDR3 DNA: TGTGCCAGCAGCCAACGAGACAGGGGCGTTGGCGAGCAGTACTTC
V gene: TRBV14; clone size: few; D gene: TRBD1; J gene: TRBJ1-6; CDR3 protein: CASSLYRDRGSPLHF; CDR3 DNA: TGTGCCAGCAGCCTTTACCGGGACAGGGGTTCACCCCTCCACTTT
V gene: TRBV3-1/TRBV3-2; clone size: NA; D gene: NA; J gene: TRBJ1-4; CDR3 protein: CASSQDRDSREKLFF; CDR3 DNA: TGTGCCAGCAGCCAAGATCGTGACAGCCGTGAAAAACTGTTTTTT
V gene: TRBV2; clone size: NA; D gene: NA; J gene: TRBJ2-3; CDR3 protein: CASGRTLSTDTQYF; CDR3 DNA: TGTGCCAGCGGGAGGACACTCTCCACAGATACGCAGTATTTT
V gene: TRBV6-5; clone size: NA; D gene: TRBD1; J gene: TRBJ2-7; CDR3 protein: CASSWGSGTEPYEQYF; CDR3 DNA: TGTGCCAGCAGTTGGGGTTCCGGGACAGAACCCTACGAGCAGTACTTC
V gene: TRBV5-1; clone size: NA; D gene: TRBD1; J gene: TRBJ1-1; CDR3 protein: CASSFEGARRNTEAFF; CDR3 DNA: TGCGCCAGCAGCTTTGAGGGGGCGAGGAGGAACACTGAAGCTTTCTTT
V gene: TRBV5-4; clone size: NA; D gene: TRBD1; J gene: TRBJ1-2; CDR3 protein: CASSQANRGNGYTF; CDR3 DNA: TGTGCCAGCAGCCAGGCCAACAGGGGTAACGGCTACACCTTC
V gene: TRBV27; clone size: NA; D gene: TRBD2; J gene: TRBJ2-7; CDR3 protein: CASSLSASGSTYEQYF; CDR3 DNA: TGTGCCAGCAGTTTATCGGCTAGCGGGAGTACCTACGAGCAGTACTTC
V gene: TRBV20-1; clone size: NA; D gene: NA; J gene: TRBJ2-5; CDR3 protein: CSASSGETQYF; CDR3 DNA: TGCAGTGCTAGCTCGGGAGAGACCCAGTACTTC
V gene: TRBV14; clone size: NA; D gene: NA; J gene: TRBJ2-3; CDR3 protein: CASSQVTGTLTDTQYF; CDR3 DNA: TGTGCCAGCAGCCAAGTGACCGGGACATTGACAGATACGCAGTATTTT
V gene: TRBV27; clone size: NA; D gene: TRBD1; J gene: TRBJ2-7; CDR3 protein: CASSLSRTGGNEQYF; CDR3 DNA: TGTGCCAGCAGTTTATCGCGGACAGGGGGAAACGAGCAGTACTTC
V gene: TRBV5-6; clone size: NA; D gene: TRBD1; J gene: TRBJ2-1; CDR3 protein: CASSFLTGTGDNEQFF; CDR3 DNA: TGTGCCAGCAGCTTTCTTACGGGGACAGGGGACAATGAGCAGTTCTTC
V gene: TRBV4-1; clone size: NA; D gene: TRBD1; J gene: TRBJ2-5; CDR3 protein: CASSLRDRDQETQYF; CDR3 DNA: TGCGCCAGCAGCCTCCGGGACAGGGACCAAGAGACCCAGTACTTC
V gene: TRBV10-3; clone size: NA; D gene: TRBD2; J gene: TRBJ2-1; CDR3 protein: CAISEGTSGIQFF; CDR3 DNA: TGTGCCATCAGTGAGGGGACTAGCGGGATCCAGTTCTTC
V gene: TRBV27; clone size: NA; D gene: NA; J gene: TRBJ2-6; CDR3 protein: CASSPRSRANVLTF; CDR3 DNA: TGTGCCAGCAGTCCTCGTAGCAGGGCCAACGTCCTGACTTTC
V gene: TRBV24-1; clone size: NA; D gene: TRBD2; J gene: TRBJ2-3; CDR3 protein: CATSDSIAGMSTDTQYF; CDR3 DNA: TGTGCCACCAGTGACTCCATAGCGGGGATGTCTACAGATACGCAGTATTTT
V gene: TRBV27; clone size: NA; D gene: TRBD1; J gene: TRBJ2-1; CDR3 protein: CASSLGQARHNEQFF; CDR3 DNA: TGTGCCAGCAGTCTTGGACAGGCCCGGCACAATGAGCAGTTCTTC
V gene: TRBV19; clone size: NA; D gene: TRBD1; J gene: TRBJ1-2; CDR3 protein: CASSIPRGKNYGYTF; CDR3 DNA: TGTGCCAGTAGTATCCCCAGGGGGAAGAACTATGGCTACACCTTC